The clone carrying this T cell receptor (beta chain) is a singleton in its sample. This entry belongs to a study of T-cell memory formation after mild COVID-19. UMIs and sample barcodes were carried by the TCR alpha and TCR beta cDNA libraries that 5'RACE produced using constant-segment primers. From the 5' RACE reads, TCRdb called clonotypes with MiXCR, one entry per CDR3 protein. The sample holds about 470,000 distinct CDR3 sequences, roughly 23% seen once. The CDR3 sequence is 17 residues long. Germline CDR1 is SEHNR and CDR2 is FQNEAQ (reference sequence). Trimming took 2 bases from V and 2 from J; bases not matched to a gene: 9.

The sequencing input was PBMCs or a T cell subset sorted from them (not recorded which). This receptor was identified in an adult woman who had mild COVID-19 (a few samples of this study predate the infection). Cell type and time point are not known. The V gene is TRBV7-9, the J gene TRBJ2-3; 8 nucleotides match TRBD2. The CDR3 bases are TGTGCCAGCAGCTTACCCCCGGCGGGGGGACACACAGATACGCAGTATTTT. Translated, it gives CASSLPPAGGHTDTQYF. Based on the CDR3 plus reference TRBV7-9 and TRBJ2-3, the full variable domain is DTGVSQNPRHKITKRGQNVTFRCDPISEHNRLYWYRQTLGQGPEFLTYFQNEAQLEKSRLLSDRFSAERPKGSFSTLEIQRTEQGDSAMYLCASSLPPAGGHTDTQYFGPGTRLTVL.